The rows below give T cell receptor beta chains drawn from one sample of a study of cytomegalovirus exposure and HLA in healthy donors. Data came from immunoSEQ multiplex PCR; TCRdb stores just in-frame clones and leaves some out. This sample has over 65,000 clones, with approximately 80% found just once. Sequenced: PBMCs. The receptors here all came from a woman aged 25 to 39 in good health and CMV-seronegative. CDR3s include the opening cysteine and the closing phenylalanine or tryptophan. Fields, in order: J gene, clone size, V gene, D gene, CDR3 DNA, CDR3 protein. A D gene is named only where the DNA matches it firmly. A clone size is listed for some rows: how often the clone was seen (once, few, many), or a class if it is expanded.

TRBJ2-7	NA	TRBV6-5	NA	TGTGCCAGCAGTTACTCAACAGGGTCTCACGAGCAGTACTTC	CASSYSTGSHEQYF
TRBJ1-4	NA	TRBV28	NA	TGTGCCAGCAGGAACAGGAATGAAAAACTGTTTTTT	CASRNRNEKLFF
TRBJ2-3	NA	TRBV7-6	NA	TGTGCCAGCGGGCTGGGAGGTACAGATACGCAGTATTTT	CASGLGGTDTQYF
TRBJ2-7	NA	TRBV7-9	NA	TGTGCCAGCAGCTTAGTCGGGTTCTACTCCTACGAGCAGTACTTC	CASSLVGFYSYEQYF
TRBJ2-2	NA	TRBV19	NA	TGTGCCAGTAGTATACAGGCCACCGGGGAGCTGTTTTTT	CASSIQATGELFF
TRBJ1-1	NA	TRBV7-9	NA	TGTGCCAGCAGCTCCCCCACTGAAAACACTGAAGCTTTCTTT	CASSSPTENTEAFF
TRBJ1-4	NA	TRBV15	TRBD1	TGTGCCACCAGCAGCTTGGGACAGGCAAATGAAAAACTGTTTTTT	CATSSLGQANEKLFF
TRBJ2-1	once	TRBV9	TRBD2	TGTGCCAGCAGCGTCTCTAGCGGGGATAACAATGAGCAGTTCTTC	CASSVSSGDNNEQFF
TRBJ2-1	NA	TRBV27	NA	TGTGCCAGCAGCACTCTACTCAGCGATGAGCAGTTCTTC	CASSTLLSDEQFF
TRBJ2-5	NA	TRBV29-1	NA	TGCAGCGTTGGTGGCAGTCGAGAGACCCAGTACTTC	CSVGGSRETQYF
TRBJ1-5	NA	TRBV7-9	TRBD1	TGTTCCAGCAGCGTTCCGCACCCAGGGGGATTCAATCAGCCCCAGCATTTT	CSSSVPHPGGFNQPQHF
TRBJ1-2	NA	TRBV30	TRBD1	TGTGCCTGGGGGACAGGGCGGCATGGCTACACCTTC	CAWGTGRHGYTF
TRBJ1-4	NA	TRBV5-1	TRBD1	TGCGCCAGCAGCTGGGGACAGGCGACTAATGAAAAACTGTTTTTT	CASSWGQATNEKLFF
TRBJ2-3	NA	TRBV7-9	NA	TGTGCCAGCAGCTTGTCACAATCCACAGATACGCAGTATTTT	CASSLSQSTDTQYF
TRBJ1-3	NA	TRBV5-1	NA	TGCGCCAGCAGCTTGGCAGGGGCTGGAAACACCATATATTTT	CASSLAGAGNTIYF
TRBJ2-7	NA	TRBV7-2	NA	TGTGCCAGCAGCTTATCAGGGATAAACGAGCAGTACTTC	CASSLSGINEQYF
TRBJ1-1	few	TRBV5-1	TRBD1	TGCGCCAGCAGCCCCGGGACAGGGGTTACTGAAGCTTTCTTT	CASSPGTGVTEAFF
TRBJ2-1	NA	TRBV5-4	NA	TGTGCCAGCAGCTTCCTCGATGAGCAGTTCTTC	CASSFLDEQFF
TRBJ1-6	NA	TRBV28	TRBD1	TGTGCCAGCAGAACCGGGACAGGTGGGACACCCCTCCACTTT	CASRTGTGGTPLHF
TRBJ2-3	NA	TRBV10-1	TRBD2	TGCGCCAGCAGTGATTCTTTAGCGGGGGGCACAGATACGCAGTATTTT	CASSDSLAGGTDTQYF
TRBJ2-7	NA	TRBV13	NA	TGTGCCAGCAGCTTAGGTTACAGCTCCTACGAGCAGTACTTC	CASSLGYSSYEQYF
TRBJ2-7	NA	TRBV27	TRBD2	TGTGCCAGCAGTTTGGGGGGGAGCTCCTACGAGCAGTACTTC	CASSLGGSSYEQYF
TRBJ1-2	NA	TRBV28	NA	TGTGCCAGCAGTTTACGGGGGATCGGCTACACCTTC	CASSLRGIGYTF
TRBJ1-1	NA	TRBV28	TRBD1	TGTGCCAGCAGGACTTGGACAGGCCTGAACCCTGAAGCTTTCTTT	CASRTWTGLNPEAFF